This record covers a single T cell receptor (beta chain). Its cognate antigen is unknown. Mixed chimerism was transient after nonmyeloablative marrow transplants from related graft donors. Sequencing was performed with immunoSEQ multiplex PCR; in TCRdb, only in-frame clones are kept and a portion is missing. The sample has tens of thousands of clones, 93% seen once. The data were taken from a study of Tregs in tolerant kidney transplant recipients. Study findings and constraints: The most relevant donor-specific Treg TCRbeta repertoire apparently came from expansion with activated donor B cells. Donor-specific Treg expansion exceeded global Treg expansion in tolerant patients, suggesting antigen drive. Findings come from small patient numbers and require larger validation.

The sequences come from CD4+ T cells from blood (PBMCs), collected 12 months after the transplant. This receptor was obtained from a human patient who received a combined kidney and bone marrow transplant. Some T cells may be supplied by the graft donor.

CDR3 bases: TGTGCCAGCAGTGTAATTAAAGGAGAGCCCCAGCATTTT. Amino acid sequence: CASSVIKGEPQHF. The chain couples TRBV25-1 to TRBJ1-5, with D unresolved. The CDR3 totals 13 residues. In germline, CDR1 is MGHDK, CDR2 SYGVNS. V dropped 4 bases and J dropped 8 bases, with 12 bases sitting between them.